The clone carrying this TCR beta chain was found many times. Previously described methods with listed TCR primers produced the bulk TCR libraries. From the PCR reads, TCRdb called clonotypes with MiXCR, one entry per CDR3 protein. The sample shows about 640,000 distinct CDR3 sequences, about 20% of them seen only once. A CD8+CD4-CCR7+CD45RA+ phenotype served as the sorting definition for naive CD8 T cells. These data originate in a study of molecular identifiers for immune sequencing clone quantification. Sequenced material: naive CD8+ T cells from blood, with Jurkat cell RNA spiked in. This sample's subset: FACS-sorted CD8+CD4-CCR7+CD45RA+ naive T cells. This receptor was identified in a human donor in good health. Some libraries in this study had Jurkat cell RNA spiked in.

DNA of the CDR3: TGTGCCAGCAGCGTTTTGGCGGGAGACGCGGGCGAACTCAACACCGGGGAGCTGTTTTTT. This gives the protein CASSVLAGDAGELNTGELFF. The chain combines TRBV9 with TRBJ2-2, with 7 bases fitting TRBD2. The V segment lost 2 bases and the J segment 2 bases; nucleotides outside the gene matches: 18. The V gene's germline CDR1 is SGDLS and CDR2 YYNGEE. This CDR3 region has 20 residues.